This T cell receptor (beta chain) was documented in a study of regulatory T cells in long-lasting Graves disease (dated by TCRdb to the early 2020s). Background for the entire study: Antithyroid drugs had been taken for less than 3 months by newly diagnosed Graves' disease patients. The study was conducted in China and was registered as a clinical trial. TCR sequencing covered 13 persistent and approximately 20 newly diagnosed Graves' disease patients, around 35 samples in total. This study used TCR sequencing and RNA sequencing of peripheral blood to compare persistent Graves' disease patients against newly diagnosed Graves' disease patients. The full study reports these points: Persistent patients shared more public clonotypes among themselves (around 3,000) than newly diagnosed patients did (about 1,000). The study examined only peripheral blood because the primary lesion, thyroid tissue, could not be accessed. Sequencing and analysis were restricted to the TCR beta chain. Lower TCR Shannon entropy and fewer highly expanded clones were observed in persistent Graves' disease patients than in newly diagnosed patients, which suggested clonal expansion. The authors acknowledged the small sample size as a limitation that may reduce accuracy. Preferential use of TRBV28, TRBJ1-2 and TRBJ2-5 was observed in persistent disease, whereas TRBV20-1 and TRBJ2-1 were favored in newly diagnosed disease.

The sample holds many counts of this clonotype. This clone's antigen is unknown. Per-base qualities were not stored, and no clone one base away is much larger. Libraries were made using multiplex PCR. Sequencing relied on an Illumina HiSeq 4000. CDR3 regions were amplified by Arm-PCR with iRepertoire HTBI primers to construct TCR beta libraries. Gel purification was performed on PCR products prior to sequencing. The study's processing was this. Gene usage analysis of CDR3 amino acid clonotypes used the approximately 62 TRBV and around 13 TRBJ segments found across samples. COPE and FqMerger were used to merge the filtered high-quality paired reads into contigs. BLAST was used to align contigs to IMGT TRBV, TRBD and TRBJ reference genes, with CDR3 defined following IMGT. Any clonotype with a frequency above 0.1% was classified as a highly expanded clone. Repertoire diversity was measured by Shannon entropy, and V-J evenness by the Gini coefficient. Clonotypes shared by more than one individual were considered public. The raw public data were reprocessed by TCRdb itself: fastp quality trimming at Q25, MiXCR clonotype calling, in-frame beta chains only. One record per CDR3 amino acid sequence lists the most common genes and DNA. These V and J calls derive from TCRdb rather than the authors' analysis. The table for this sample lists more than 350,000 distinct CDR3 sequences; approximately 15% of them were counted only once. Around 15% of the sample lies in the top ten.

According to the germline V gene, CDR1 reads SGHTA and CDR2 reads FQGNSA. Ends trimmed: V by 5 bases, J by 3 bases; bases unmatched to a gene: 11. From the cysteine through the phenylalanine, the CDR3 covers 17 amino acids. Of all the DNA, just the CDR3 is kept, 51 bases in frame from base 1. The time point label on this specimen signifies: newly diagnosed GD, antithyroid drugs for less than 3 months. For both TCR sequencing and RNA sequencing, RNA was extracted from PBMCs in TRIzol. Graves' disease was diagnosed according to American Thyroid Association guidelines. Recruitment of patients was carried out at an endocrinology department in Xi'an, China. From each patient, 7.5 to 10 milliliters of peripheral blood was collected into an EDTA anticoagulant tube. Ficoll Paque Plus density gradient separation was used to isolate PBMCs, and no further T cell sorting was done. RNA quality was checked with an Agilent 2100 Bioanalyzer and agarose gel, and concentration with a NanoDrop 2000.

This sample also appeared in a second study, on T cells in Graves' hyperthyroidism and ophthalmopathy. According to the second study: Stable Graves' hyperthyroidism was defined as the absence of progression to ophthalmopathy over 18 months of follow-up. Hyperthyroidism patients were aged 18 to 65 years and newly diagnosed, with disease duration of less than 2 months. Any patient with an uncontrolled infection, another autoimmune disease, pregnancy or lactation was excluded. Diagnoses were based on clinical symptoms, serum thyroxine and TRAb, thyroid ultrasound and orbital computed tomography. A first-round RT-PCR of the TCR CDR3 used the HTBI primer set with the Qiagen OneStep RT-PCR kit. Most expanded thyroid clonotypes (frequency above 0.001) were also detected in blood, a finding suggesting that blood repertoires may reflect thyroid immune responses. A model built on a 13 V-J signature distinguished ophthalmopathy from stable hyperthyroidism, reaching roughly 88% sensitivity and around 81% specificity in cross-validation and 80%/75% in testing. In validation, the model predicted progression to ophthalmopathy with 55% to 71% sensitivity and around 72% specificity, a median of around 6.6 months before onset. To identify distinguishing TCR V-J signatures, a discovery cohort of some 99 patients was used, comprising 43 with Graves' ophthalmopathy and around 60 with stable Graves' hyperthyroidism. An independent validation cohort of around 19 hyperthyroidism patients and approximately 17 patients who later progressed to ophthalmopathy tested prospective prediction of ophthalmopathy. The approximately 97 discovery patients were randomly divided into training and test sets at a 7:3 ratio. In addition, the study compared T-cell repertoires in thyroid tissue and in blood from five to seven Graves' hyperthyroidism patients. After blood sampling, hyperthyroidism patients were treated with methimazole at a starting dose of 30 mg daily, and ophthalmopathy patients were treated with high-dose intravenous methylprednisolone. A second multiplex PCR round built the libraries, followed by size selection and purification. Libraries were sequenced paired-end with 100 bp reads on an Illumina HiSeq2000. SOAPnuke was used to process the raw data, throwing out any read that contained adapters or uncalled bases, had a mean Phred below 15, or lacked an exact constant-primer or identifier match. COPE v1.2.5 was used to merge high-quality paired reads, and clonotypes were defined as unique nucleotide sequences. MiTCR v1.1 was used to align the clonotypes against IMGT TRBV, TRBD and TRBJ reference segments. Only V-J combinations with frequency above 0.0001, covering 99% to 99.2% of repertoires, were analysed. A TCS score was defined as the ratio of F50 (clonal expansion) to E x V (chaos), with BLOSUM62-based TCRdist applied between CDR3 peptides within each V-J. Welch's t-statistics and random forest reduced roughly 530 V-J features to 13, which were used in a naive Bayes classifier (R e1071). Sample size was not statistically predetermined, and investigators were not blinded to group allocation. The paper describes TCR Vbeta CDR3 sequencing of 135 peripheral blood samples, made up of 43 ophthalmopathy patients, roughly 80 hyperthyroidism patients and 17 progressor patients.

This receptor was taken from a woman in her twenties or thirties with Graves disease. Donor details come from another sample of the same person, matched by shared clones. Here the sequenced sample was peripheral blood mononuclear cells (PBMCs), taken at new diagnosis, from a patient treated with antithyroid drugs. Rearrangement joined TRBV7-2 to TRBJ2-1, with 9 junctional bases fitting TRBD2. The DNA is TGTGCCAGCAGCCCGACGACTAGCGGAGGGGTCTACAATGAGCAGTTCTTC. Protein translation: CASSPTTSGGVYNEQFF. Joined to the reference TRBV7-2 and TRBJ2-1 proteins, this CDR3 gives the full variable domain: GAGVSQSPSNKVTEKGKDVELRCDPISGHTALYWYRQSLGQGLEFLIYFQGNSAPDKSGLPSDRFSAERTGGSVSTLTIQRTQQEDSAVYLCASSPTTSGGVYNEQFFGPGTRLTVL.